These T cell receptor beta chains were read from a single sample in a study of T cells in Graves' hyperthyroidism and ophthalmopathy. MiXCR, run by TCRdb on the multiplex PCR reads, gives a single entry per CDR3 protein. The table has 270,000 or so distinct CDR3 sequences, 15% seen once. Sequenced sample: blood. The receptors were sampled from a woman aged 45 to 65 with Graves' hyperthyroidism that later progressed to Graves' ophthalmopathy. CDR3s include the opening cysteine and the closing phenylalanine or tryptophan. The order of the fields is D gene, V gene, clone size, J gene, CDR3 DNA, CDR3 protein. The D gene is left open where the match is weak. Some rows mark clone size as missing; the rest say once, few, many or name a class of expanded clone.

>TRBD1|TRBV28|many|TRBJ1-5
TGTGCCAGCAGTGGACAGGGTTATAGCAATCAGCCCCAGCATTTT
CASSGQGYSNQPQHF
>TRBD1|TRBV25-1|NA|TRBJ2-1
TGTGCCAGCAGTGAACTGACAGGGAATGAGCAGTTCTTC
CASSELTGNEQFF
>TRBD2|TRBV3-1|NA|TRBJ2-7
TGTGCCAGCAGCCGACACTCTAGCGGGAGTGCCTACGAGCAGTACTTC
CASSRHSSGSAYEQYF
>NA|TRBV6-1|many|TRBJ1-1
TGTGCCAGCAGGACGACAGGCCATAAGAACACTGAAGCTTTCTTT
CASRTTGHKNTEAFF
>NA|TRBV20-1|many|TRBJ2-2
TGCAGTGCTACACTGAACCGGGACTCTCCCAAGAACGGGGAGCTGTTTTTT
CSATLNRDSPKNGELFF
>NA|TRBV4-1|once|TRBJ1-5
TGCGCCAGCAGCCAAGATGGGATTGGGAGCAATCAGCCCCAGCATTTT
CASSQDGIGSNQPQHF
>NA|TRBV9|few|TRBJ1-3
TGTGCCAGCAGCGTGGACGGGAGCTCTGGAAACACCATATATTTT
CASSVDGSSGNTIYF
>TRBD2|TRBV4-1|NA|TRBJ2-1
TGCGCCAGCAGCCGACCACTAGCGGTCTCTTACAATGAGCAGTTCTTC
CASSRPLAVSYNEQFF
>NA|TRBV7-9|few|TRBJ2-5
TGTGCCAGCAGCTCCACCGGTAGCGCTGGGACCCAGTACTTC
CASSSTGSAGTQYF
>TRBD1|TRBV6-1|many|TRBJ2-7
TGTGCCAGCAGGGCTTACAGGGGAACCCCCTACGAGCAGTACTTC
CASRAYRGTPYEQYF
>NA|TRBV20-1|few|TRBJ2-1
TGCAGTGGGGTTCTAGAGAAGCAGTTCTTC
CSGVLEKQFF
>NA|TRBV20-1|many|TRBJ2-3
TGCAGTGCGAGGACTTTGGATACGCAGTATTTT
CSARTLDTQYF
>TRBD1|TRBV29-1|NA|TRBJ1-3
TGCAGCGTCTTATCAGGGGGCACTGGAAACACCATATATTTT
CSVLSGGTGNTIYF
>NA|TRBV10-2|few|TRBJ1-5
TGCGCCAGCAGTGGAACAGGGTTTCAGCCCCAGCATTTT
CASSGTGFQPQHF
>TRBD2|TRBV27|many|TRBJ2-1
TGTGCCAGCAGTTTAGCGGGGGTCGATGAGCAGTTCTTC
CASSLAGVDEQFF
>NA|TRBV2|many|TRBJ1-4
TGTGCCAGCTGCAGGCACCCTAATGAAAAACTGTTTTTT
CASCRHPNEKLFF
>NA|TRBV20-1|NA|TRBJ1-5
TGCAGTGCTAGGCACCGGGACATAAATCAGCCCCAGCATTTT
CSARHRDINQPQHF
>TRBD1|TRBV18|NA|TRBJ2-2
TGTGCCAGCTCATCCGGGACAGGGGACCGGGAGCTGTTTTTT
CASSSGTGDRELFF
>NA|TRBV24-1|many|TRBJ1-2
TGTGCCACCAGTAGTCAAAGAAACTATGGCTACACCTTC
CATSSQRNYGYTF
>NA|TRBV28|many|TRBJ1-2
TGTGCCAGCAGACCTTGGGACGAAATTAACTATGGCTACACCTTC
CASRPWDEINYGYTF
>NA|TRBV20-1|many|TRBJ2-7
TGCAGTGCTAGTTCGGGACCCCCCTACGAGCAGTACTTC
CSASSGPPYEQYF
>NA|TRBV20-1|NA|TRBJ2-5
TGCAGTGCTAGAGACCCCCGGCCAGAGACCCAGTACTTC
CSARDPRPETQYF
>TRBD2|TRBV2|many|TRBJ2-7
TGTGCCAGCAGTAAAAGCGGGAGTGGCGACGAGCAGTACTTC
CASSKSGSGDEQYF
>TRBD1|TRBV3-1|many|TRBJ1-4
TGTGCCAGCAGCCTCATGGGACAGGGGCCAGGGAAACTGTTTTTT
CASSLMGQGPGKLFF
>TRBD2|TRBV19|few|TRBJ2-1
TGTGCCAGTAGTGCCAGACTAGCGGAATACAATGAGCAGTTCTTC
CASSARLAEYNEQFF
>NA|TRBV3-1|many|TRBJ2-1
TGTGCCAGCAGCCAAAGAGGGGTCAATGAGCAGTTCTTC
CASSQRGVNEQFF
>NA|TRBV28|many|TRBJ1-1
TGTGCCAGCAGAAGGGGTGTGTCTGAAGCTTTCTTT
CASRRGVSEAFF
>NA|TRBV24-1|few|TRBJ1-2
TGTGCCACCAGTGATTTTCCAGATTATGGCTACACCTTC
CATSDFPDYGYTF
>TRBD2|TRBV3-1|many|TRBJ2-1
TGTGCCAGCAGCCCCGGTGTTTCTAGCGGGAGACCGTTCTTC
CASSPGVSSGRPFF
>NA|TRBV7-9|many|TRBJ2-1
TGTGCCGCCAGGACCGGGCCCTACGTCGATGAGCAGTTCTTC
CAARTGPYVDEQFF
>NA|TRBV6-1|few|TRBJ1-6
TGTGCCAGCACCCTAGGGGTGAATAATTCACCCCTCCACTTT
CASTLGVNNSPLHF
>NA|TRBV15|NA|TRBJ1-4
TGTGCCACCAGTAAGCCCCTCAGGGGATTTAATGAAAAACTGTTTTTT
CATSKPLRGFNEKLFF
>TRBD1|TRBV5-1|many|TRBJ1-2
TGCGCCAGCAGCTACAAACAGGGGGAATCCTTCATTAACTATGGCTACACCTTC
CASSYKQGESFINYGYTF
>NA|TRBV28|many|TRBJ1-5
TGTGCCAGCAGACTACCGGGCCCCGGGACTCAGCCCCAGCATTTT
CASRLPGPGTQPQHF
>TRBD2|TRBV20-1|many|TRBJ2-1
TGCAGTGCCAGACTAGCGGGAGTGGGCTACAATGAGCAGTTCTTC
CSARLAGVGYNEQFF
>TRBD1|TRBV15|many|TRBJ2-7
TGTGCCACCAGCAGAGCTCCCTGGGACAGAGCGCCCCACGAGCAGTACTTC
CATSRAPWDRAPHEQYF
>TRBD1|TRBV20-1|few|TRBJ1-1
TGCAGTGCTTATGATCAGGGGGCTAGGACTGAAGCTTTCTTT
CSAYDQGARTEAFF
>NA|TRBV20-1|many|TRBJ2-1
TGCAGTGCTAGAAGGTTAGCGGCATACAATGAGCAGTTCTTC
CSARRLAAYNEQFF
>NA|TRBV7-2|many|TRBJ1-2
TGTGCCAGCAGCTTAGTTTCACAGCCTAACTATGGCTACACCTTC
CASSLVSQPNYGYTF
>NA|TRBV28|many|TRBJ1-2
TGTGCCAGCAGCCACGGGCCAACGTATGGCTACACCTTC
CASSHGPTYGYTF
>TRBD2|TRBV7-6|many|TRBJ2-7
TGTGCCAGCAGCCCATCGCGGGGGGGGAGCGAGCAGTACTTC
CASSPSRGGSEQYF
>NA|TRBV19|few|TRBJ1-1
TGTGCCAGTAGTATGCGCAGGGTTTGGCAGAACACTGAAGCTTTCTTT
CASSMRRVWQNTEAFF
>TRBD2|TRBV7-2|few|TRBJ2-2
TGTGCCAGCAGCCCAGGAGTACTAGCGGGAGCGCTTAACACCGGGGAGCTGTTTTTT
CASSPGVLAGALNTGELFF
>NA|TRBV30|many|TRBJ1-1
TGTGCCTGCTCGACCGCCTGGACTGAAGCTTTCTTT
CACSTAWTEAFF
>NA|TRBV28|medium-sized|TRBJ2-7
TGTGCCAGCAGTCCATTCAGACAGGGCGGGGACGAGCAGTACTTC
CASSPFRQGGDEQYF